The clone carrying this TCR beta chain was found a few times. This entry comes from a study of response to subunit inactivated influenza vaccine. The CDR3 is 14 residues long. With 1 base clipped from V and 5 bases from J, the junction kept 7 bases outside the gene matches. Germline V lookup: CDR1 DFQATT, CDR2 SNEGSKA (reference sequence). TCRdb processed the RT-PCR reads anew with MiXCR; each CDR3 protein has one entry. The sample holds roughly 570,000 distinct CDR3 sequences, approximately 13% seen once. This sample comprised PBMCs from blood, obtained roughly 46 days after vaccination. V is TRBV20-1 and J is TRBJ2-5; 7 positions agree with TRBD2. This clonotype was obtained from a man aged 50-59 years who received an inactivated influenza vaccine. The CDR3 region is CSARGAGVLETQYF. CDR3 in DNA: TGCAGTGCTAGAGGGGCGGGAGTCCTGGAGACCCAGTACTTC.